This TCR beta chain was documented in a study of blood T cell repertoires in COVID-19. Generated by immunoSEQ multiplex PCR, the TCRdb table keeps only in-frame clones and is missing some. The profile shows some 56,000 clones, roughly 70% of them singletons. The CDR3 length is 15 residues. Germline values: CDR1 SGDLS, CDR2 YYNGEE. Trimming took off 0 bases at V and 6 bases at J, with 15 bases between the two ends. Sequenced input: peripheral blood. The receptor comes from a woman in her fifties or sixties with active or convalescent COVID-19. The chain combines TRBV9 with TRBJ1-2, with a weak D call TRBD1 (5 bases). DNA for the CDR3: TGTGCCAGCAGCGTAGCCCAGGCGTGGGGCGATGGCTACACCTTC. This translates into CASSVAQAWGDGYTF.